This T cell receptor beta chain is drawn from a study of cytomegalovirus exposure and HLA in healthy donors. The PCR was carried out with 60 Vbeta primers and 13 Jbeta primers. The method was immunoSEQ multiplex PCR; TCRdb's version includes in-frame clones alone and lacks a portion of them. The table includes approximately 130,000 clones, roughly 78% detected once. Trimming took 3 bases from V and 5 from J, leaving 13 bases between them. The V gene's germline CDR1 is MRHNA and CDR2 SNTAGT. The CDR3 is 15 residues long. Findings and limits, study-wide: Presence/absence analyses supposed approximately even sequencing depth among donors.

With respect to this clone: Its antigen is unknown.

The clonotype originates from a woman aged 40 to 50 in good health and CMV-seronegative. Sequenced material: PBMCs. The chain couples TRBV6-4 to TRBJ2-2; D ambiguous. The CDR3 DNA reads as TGTGCCAGCAGTGATGGAGTAGAACGGACCGGGGAGCTGTTTTTT. Protein sequence: CASSDGVERTGELFF.